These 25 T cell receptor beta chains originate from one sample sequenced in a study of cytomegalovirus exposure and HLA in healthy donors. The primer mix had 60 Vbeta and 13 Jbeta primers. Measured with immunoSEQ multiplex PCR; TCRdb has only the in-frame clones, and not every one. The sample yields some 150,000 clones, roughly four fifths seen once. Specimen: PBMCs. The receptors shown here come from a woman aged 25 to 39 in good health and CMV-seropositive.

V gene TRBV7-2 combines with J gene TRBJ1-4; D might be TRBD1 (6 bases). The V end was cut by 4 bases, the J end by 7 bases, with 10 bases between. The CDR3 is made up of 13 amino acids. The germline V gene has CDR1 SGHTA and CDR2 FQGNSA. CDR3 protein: CASSYGQREKLFF. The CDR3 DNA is TGTGCCAGCAGCTACGGACAGCGTGAAAAACTGTTTTTT.

CDR3 nucleotides: TGCGCCAGCAGCCAAGATTACCGGGTGCGGGATGGCTACACCTTC. Translated, it gives CASSQDYRVRDGYTF. This chain uses TRBV4-3 with TRBJ1-2; D uncertain. V shed 0 bases and J shed 6 bases, with 14 bases lying between them. Germline V gene sequence: CDR1 LGHNA, CDR2 YSLEER. The CDR3 has 15 amino acids.

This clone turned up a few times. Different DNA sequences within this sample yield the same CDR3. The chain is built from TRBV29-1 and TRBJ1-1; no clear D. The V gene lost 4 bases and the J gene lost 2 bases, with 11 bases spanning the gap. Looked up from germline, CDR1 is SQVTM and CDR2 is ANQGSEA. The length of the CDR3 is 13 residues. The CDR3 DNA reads TGCAGCGTTGTAGGCCAGGTAAACACTGAAGCTTTCTTT. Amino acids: CSVVGQVNTEAFF.

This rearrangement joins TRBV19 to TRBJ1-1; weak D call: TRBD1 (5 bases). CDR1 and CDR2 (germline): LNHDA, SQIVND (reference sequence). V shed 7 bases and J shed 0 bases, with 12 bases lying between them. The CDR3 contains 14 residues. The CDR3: CASTSDTLNTEAFF. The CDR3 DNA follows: TGTGCCAGTACCTCGGACACTTTGAACACTGAAGCTTTCTTT.

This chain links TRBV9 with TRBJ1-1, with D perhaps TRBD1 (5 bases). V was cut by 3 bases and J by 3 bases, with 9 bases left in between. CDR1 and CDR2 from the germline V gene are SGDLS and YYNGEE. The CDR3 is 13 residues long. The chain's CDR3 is CASSGGGHTEAFF. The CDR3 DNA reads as TGTGCCAGCAGCGGGGGGGGACACACTGAAGCTTTCTTT.

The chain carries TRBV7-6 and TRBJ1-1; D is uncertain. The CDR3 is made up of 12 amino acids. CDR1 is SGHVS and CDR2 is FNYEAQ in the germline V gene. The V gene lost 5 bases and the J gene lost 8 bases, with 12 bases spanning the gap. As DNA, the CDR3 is TGTGCCAGCAGCCCCAGAGGCGGGGAAGCTTTCTTT. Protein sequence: CASSPRGGEAFF.

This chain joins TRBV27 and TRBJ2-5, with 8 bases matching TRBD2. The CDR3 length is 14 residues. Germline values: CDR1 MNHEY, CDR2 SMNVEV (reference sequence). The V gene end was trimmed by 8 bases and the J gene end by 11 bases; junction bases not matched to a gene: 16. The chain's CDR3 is CASGWTSTSREQYF. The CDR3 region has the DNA TGTGCCAGCGGGTGGACTAGCACGTCTCGAGAGCAGTACTTC.

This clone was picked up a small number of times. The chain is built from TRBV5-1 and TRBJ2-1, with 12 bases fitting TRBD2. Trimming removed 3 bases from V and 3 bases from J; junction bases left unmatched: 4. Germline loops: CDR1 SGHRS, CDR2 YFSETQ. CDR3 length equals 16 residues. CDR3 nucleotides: TGCGCCAGCAGCTCCGGGACTAGCGGGCACTACAATGAGCAGTTCTTC. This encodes CASSSGTSGHYNEQFF.

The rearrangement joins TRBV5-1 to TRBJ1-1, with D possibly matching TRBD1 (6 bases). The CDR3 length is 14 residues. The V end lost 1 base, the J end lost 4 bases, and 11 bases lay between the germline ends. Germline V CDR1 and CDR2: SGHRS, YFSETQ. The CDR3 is CASSLRGGSTEAFF. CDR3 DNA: TGCGCCAGCAGCTTGAGGGGGGGGAGCACTGAAGCTTTCTTT.

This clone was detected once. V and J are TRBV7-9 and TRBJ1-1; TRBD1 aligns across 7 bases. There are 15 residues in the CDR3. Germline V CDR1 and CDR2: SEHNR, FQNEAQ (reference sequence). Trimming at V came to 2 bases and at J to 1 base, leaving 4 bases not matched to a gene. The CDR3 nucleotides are TGTGCCAGCAGCTTAACAGGACAGGCGAACACTGAAGCTTTCTTT. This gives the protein CASSLTGQANTEAFF.

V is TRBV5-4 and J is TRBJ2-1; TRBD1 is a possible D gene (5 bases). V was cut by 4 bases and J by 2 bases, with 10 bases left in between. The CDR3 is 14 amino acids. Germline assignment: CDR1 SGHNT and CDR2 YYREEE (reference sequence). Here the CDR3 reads CASSPETAYNEQFF. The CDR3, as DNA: TGTGCCAGCAGCCCAGAGACAGCCTACAATGAGCAGTTCTTC.

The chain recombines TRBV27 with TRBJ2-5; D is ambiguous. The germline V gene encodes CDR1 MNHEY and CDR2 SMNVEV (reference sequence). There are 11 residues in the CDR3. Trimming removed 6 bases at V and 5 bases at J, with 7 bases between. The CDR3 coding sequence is TGTGCCAGCAGCCGCGGCGAGACCCAGTACTTC. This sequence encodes CASSRGETQYF.

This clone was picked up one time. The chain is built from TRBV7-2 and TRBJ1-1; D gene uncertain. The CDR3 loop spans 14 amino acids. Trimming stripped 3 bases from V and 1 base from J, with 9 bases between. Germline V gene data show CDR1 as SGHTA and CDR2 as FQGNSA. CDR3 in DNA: TGTGCCAGCAGCTTCATGCGCGGGAACACTGAAGCTTTCTTT. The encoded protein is CASSFMRGNTEAFF. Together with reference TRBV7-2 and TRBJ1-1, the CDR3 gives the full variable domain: GAGVSQSPSNKVTEKGKDVELRCDPISGHTALYWYRQSLGQGLEFLIYFQGNSAPDKSGLPSDRFSAERTGGSVSTLTIQRTQQEDSAVYLCASSFMRGNTEAFFGQGTRLTVV.

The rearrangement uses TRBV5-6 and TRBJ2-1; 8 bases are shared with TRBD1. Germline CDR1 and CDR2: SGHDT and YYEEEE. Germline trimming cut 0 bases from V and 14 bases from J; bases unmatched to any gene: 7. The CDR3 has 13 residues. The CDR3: CASSLGTGKGKFF. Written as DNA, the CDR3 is TGTGCCAGCAGCTTGGGGACAGGGAAGGGAAAGTTCTTC.

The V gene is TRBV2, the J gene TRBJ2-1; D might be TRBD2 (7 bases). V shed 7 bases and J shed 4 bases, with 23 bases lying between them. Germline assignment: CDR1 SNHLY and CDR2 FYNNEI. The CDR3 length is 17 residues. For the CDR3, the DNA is TGTGCCAGCACAAAGGGGGGGGCGGGGTCACGTTACAATGAGCAGTTCTTC. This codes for CASTKGGAGSRYNEQFF.

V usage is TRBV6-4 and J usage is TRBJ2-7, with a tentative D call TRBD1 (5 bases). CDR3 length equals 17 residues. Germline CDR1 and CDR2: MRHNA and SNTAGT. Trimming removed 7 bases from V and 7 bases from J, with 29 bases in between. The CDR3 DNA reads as TGTGCCAGCATCCCGAAGGGGCCTTTCTTTTGTTGGGAAGAGCAGTACTTC. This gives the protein CASIPKGPFFCWEEQYF.

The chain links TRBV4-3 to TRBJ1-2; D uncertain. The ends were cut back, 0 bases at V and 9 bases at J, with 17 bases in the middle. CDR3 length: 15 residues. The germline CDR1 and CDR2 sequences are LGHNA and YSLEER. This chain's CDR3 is CASSQETSPPLSYTF. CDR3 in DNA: TGCGCCAGCAGCCAAGAAACTTCGCCCCCGCTGAGCTACACCTTC.

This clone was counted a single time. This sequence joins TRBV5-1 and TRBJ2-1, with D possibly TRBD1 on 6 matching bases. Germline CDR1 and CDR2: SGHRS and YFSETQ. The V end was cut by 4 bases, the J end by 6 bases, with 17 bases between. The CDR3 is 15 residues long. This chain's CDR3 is CASSLAGQGGNEQFF. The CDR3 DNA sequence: TGCGCCAGCAGCCTGGCCGGCCAAGGGGGCAATGAGCAGTTCTTC. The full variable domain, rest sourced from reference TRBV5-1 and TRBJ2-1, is KAGVTQTPRYLIKTRGQQVTLSCSPISGHRSVSWYQQTPGQGLQFLFEYFSETQRNKGNFPGRFSGRQFSNSRSEMNVSTLELGDSALYLCASSLAGQGGNEQFFGPGTRLTVL.

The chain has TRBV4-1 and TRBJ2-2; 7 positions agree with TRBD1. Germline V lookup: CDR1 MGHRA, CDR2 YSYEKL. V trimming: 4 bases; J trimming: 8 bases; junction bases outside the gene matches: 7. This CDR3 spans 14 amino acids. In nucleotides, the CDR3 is TGCGCCAGCAGCCCGGACAGGTTGGCGGGGGAGCTGTTTTTT. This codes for CASSPDRLAGELFF.

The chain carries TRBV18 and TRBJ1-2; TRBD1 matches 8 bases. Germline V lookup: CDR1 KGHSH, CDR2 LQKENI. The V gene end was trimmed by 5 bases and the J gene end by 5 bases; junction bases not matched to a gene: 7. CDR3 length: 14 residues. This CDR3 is CASSSTGVEYGYTF. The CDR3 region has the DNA TGTGCCAGCTCATCGACAGGGGTGGAGTATGGCTACACCTTC.

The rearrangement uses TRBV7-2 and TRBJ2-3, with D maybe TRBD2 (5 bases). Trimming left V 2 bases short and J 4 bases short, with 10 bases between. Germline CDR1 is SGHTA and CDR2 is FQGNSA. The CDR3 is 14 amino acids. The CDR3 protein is CASSLSLAADTQYF. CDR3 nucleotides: TGTGCCAGCAGCTTAAGTCTAGCCGCAGATACGCAGTATTTT.

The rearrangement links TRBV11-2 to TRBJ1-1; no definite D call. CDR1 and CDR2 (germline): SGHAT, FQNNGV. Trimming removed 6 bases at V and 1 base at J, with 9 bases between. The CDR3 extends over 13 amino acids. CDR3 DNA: TGTGCCAGCAGTTCATTCGGGAACACTGAAGCTTTCTTT. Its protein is CASSSFGNTEAFF.

The CDR3 sequence: CATKGQASYEQYF. The CDR3 nucleotides are TGTGCCACCAAGGGACAGGCGAGTTACGAGCAGTACTTC. The rearrangement links TRBV15 to TRBJ2-7, with 8 positions matching TRBD1. The CDR3 is 13 amino acids. Germline assignment: CDR1 LNHNV and CDR2 YYDKDF (reference sequence). The trim removed 7 bases at V and 4 bases at J, leaving 6 bases unmatched.

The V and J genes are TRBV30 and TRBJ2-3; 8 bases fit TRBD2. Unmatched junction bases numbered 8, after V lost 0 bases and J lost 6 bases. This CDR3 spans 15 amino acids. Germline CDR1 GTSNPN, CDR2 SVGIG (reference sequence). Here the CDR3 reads CAWSVAAGGWDTQYF. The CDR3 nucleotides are TGTGCCTGGAGTGTAGCTGCGGGGGGCTGGGATACGCAGTATTTT.

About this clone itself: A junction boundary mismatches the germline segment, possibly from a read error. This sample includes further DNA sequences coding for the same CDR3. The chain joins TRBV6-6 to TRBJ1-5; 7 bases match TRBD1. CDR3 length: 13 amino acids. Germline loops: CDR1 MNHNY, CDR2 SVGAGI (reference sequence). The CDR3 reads CASRSDRTQPQHF. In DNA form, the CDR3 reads TGTGCCAGCAGGTCGGACAGGACTCAGCCCCAGCACTTT.